The 3 T cell receptor beta chains below all came from one sample that was sequenced in a study of cytomegalovirus exposure and HLA in healthy donors. With 60 Vbeta and 13 Jbeta primers, the PCR was carried out. Only in-frame clones appear in the TCRdb table, and some are missing; sequencing was by immunoSEQ multiplex PCR. The sample has approximately 210,000 clones, about three quarters seen once. What was sequenced was PBMCs. These TCRs come from a woman aged 35 to 49 in good health and CMV-seronegative.

A few counts support this clone. V and J are TRBV19 and TRBJ1-5; 8 nucleotides align to TRBD1. Trimming cost V 5 bases and J 4 bases; bases outside gene matches: 4. The germline CDR1 and CDR2 sequences are LNHDA and SQIVND (reference sequence). This CDR3 is built from 14 residues. This CDR3 is CASSGDRSNQPQHF. CDR3 nucleotides: TGTGCCAGTAGTGGGGACAGGTCGAATCAGCCCCAGCATTTT.

This clone came up a few times. The chain recombines TRBV14 with TRBJ2-5; D gene ambiguous. This CDR3 contains 14 residues. Trimming left V 0 bases short and J 0 bases short, with 5 bases between. Germline V gene lookup returns CDR1 SGHDN and CDR2 FVKESK. The CDR3: CASSQEGYQETQYF. Here the CDR3 DNA reads TGTGCCAGCAGCCAAGAGGGCTACCAAGAGACCCAGTACTTC. Drawing the rest from reference TRBV14 and TRBJ2-5, the complete variable domain is EAGVTQFPSHSVIEKGQTVTLRCDPISGHDNLYWYRRVMGKEIKFLLHFVKESKQDESGMPNNRFLAERTGGTYSTLKVQPAELEDSGVYFCASSQEGYQETQYFGPGTRLLVL.

The chain joins TRBV7-2 to TRBJ2-6; 9 bases are shared with TRBD1. Trimming took 4 bases from V and 3 from J; bases not matched to a gene: 10. The germline gives CDR1 SGHTA, CDR2 FQGNSA. The CDR3 length is 18 residues. The CDR3 DNA sequence: TGTGCCAGCAGCTCAGCCGGGACAGGGTACGGTGGGGCCAACGTCCTGACTTTC. As protein: CASSSAGTGYGGANVLTF.